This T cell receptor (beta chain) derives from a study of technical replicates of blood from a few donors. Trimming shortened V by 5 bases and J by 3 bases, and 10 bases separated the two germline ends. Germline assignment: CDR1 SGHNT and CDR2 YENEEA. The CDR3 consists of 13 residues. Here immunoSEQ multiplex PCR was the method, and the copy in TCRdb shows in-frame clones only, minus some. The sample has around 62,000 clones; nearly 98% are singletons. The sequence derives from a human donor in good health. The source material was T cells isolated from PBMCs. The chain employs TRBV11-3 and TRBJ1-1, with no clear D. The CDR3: CASSQDSYTEAFF. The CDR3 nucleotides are TGTGCCAGCAGCCAGGACTCTTACACTGAAGCTTTCTTT.